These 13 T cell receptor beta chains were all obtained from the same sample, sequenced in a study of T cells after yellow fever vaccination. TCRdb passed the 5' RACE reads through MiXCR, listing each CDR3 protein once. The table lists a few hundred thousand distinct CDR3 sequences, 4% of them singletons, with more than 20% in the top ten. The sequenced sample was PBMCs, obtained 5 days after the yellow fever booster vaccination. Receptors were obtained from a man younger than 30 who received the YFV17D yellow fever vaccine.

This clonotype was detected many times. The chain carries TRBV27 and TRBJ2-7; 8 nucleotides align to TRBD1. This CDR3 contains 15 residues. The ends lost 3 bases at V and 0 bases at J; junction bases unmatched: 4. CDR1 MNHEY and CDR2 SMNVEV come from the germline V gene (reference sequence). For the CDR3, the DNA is TGTGCCAGCAGTTTGGGACAGGATTCCTCCTACGAGCAGTACGTC. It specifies CASSLGQDSSYEQYV.

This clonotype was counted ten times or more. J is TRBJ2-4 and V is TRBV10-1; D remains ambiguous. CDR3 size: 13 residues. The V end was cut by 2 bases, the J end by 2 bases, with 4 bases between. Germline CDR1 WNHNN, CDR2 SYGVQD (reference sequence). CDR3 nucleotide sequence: TGCGCCAGCAGTGAGGGCACCAAAAACATTCAGTACTTC. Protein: CASSEGTKNIQYF.

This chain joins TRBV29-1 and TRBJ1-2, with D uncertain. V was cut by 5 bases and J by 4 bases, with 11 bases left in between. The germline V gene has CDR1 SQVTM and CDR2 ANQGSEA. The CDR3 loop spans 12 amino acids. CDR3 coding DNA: TGCAGCGTTTACCGGACGGCCTATGGCTACACCTTC. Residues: CSVYRTAYGYTF.

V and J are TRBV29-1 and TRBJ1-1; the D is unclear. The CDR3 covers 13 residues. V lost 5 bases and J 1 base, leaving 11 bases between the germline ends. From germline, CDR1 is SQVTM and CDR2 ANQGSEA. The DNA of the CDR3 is TGCAGCGTTAGAAGGCAGGAGAACACTGAAGCTTTCTTT. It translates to CSVRRQENTEAFF.

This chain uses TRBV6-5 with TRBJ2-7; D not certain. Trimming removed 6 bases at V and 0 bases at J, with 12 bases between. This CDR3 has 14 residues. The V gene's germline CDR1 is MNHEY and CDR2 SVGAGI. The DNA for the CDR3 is TGTGCCAGCAGCAAAAGTTGGAGCTCCTACGAGCAGTACTTC. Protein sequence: CASSKSWSSYEQYF.

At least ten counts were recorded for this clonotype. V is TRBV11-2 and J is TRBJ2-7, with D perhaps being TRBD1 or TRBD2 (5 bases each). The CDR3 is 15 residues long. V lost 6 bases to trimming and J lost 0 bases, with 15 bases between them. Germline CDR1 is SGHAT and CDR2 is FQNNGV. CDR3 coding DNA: TGTGCCAGCAGAGGAGTTAGGGGACCCTCCTACGAGCAGTACTTC. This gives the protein CASRGVRGPSYEQYF.

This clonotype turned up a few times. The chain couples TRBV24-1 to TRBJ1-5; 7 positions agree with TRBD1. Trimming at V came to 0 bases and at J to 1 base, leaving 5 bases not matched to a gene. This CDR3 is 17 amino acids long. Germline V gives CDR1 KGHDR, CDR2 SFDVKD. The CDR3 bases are TGTGCCACCAGTGATTTGACAGGGGAGCAAAGCAATCAGCCCCAGCATTTT. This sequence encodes CATSDLTGEQSNQPQHF.

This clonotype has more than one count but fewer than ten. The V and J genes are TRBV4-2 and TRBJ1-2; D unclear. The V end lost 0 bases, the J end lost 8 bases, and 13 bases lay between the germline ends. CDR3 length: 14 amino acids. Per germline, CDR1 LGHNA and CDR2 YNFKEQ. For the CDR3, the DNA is TGTGCCAGCAGCCAAGACAGGCTCCAGCGGGGCTACACCTTC. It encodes CASSQDRLQRGYTF.

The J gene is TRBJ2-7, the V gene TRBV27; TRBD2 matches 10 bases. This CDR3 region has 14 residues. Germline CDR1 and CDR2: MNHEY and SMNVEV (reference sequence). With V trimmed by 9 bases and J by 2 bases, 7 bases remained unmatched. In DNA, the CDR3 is TGTGCCAGTCGGGGGACTAGCGATACCTACGAGCAGTACGTC. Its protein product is CASRGTSDTYEQYV.

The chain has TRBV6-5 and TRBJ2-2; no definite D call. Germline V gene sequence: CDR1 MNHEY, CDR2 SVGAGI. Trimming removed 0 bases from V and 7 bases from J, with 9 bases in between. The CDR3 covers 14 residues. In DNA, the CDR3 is TGTGCCAGCAGTTACTCAGGGATGTTCGGGGAGCTGTTTTTT. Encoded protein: CASSYSGMFGELFF.

CDR3 protein: CASSLALDYNEQFF. DNA for the CDR3: TGTGCCAGCAGCTTGGCTCTGGACTACAATGAGCAGTTCTTC. The chain employs TRBV5-4 and TRBJ2-1; D is uncertain. With 0 bases removed from V and 3 bases from J, the gap between germline ends came to 7 bases. The germline CDR1 and CDR2 sequences are SGHNT and YYREEE (reference sequence). The CDR3 is 14 residues long.

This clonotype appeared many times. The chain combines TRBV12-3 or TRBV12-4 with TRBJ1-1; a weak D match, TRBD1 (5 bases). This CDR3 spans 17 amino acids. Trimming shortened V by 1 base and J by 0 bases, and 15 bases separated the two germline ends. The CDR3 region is CASSLGLGERMNTEAFF. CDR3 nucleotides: TGTGCCAGCAGTTTAGGGCTGGGGGAGAGGATGAACACTGAAGCTTTCTTT.

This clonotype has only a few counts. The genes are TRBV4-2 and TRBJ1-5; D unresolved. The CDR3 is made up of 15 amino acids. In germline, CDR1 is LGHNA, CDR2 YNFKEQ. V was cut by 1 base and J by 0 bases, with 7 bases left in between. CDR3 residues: CASSQVHSSNQPQHF. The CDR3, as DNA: TGTGCCAGCAGCCAAGTTCACAGTAGCAATCAGCCCCAGCATTTT.